The clone carrying this T cell receptor (beta chain) was counted at least ten times. Its target is not known. The sample originates from a study of T cells in Graves' hyperthyroidism and ophthalmopathy. RNA transcripts gave rise to amplified TCR beta CDR3 regions. In the first-round RT-PCR of the TCR CDR3, the HTBI primer set was used. MiXCR was run by TCRdb on the multiplex PCR reads, yielding one entry per CDR3 protein. Among about 590,000 distinct CDR3 sequences listed, about 15% were seen once. 9 to 10 ml fresh peripheral blood yielded the PBMCs. Study observations and caveats: A model using 13 V-J features told ophthalmopathy apart from stable hyperthyroidism.

The germline V gene has CDR1 SEHNR and CDR2 FQNEAQ (reference sequence). V shed 8 bases, J shed 6 bases, and the junction held 6 bases outside the gene matches. The CDR3 extends over 13 amino acids. This chain joins TRBV7-9 and TRBJ2-1; TRBD2 matches 8 bases. The source of this sequence is a woman aged 25 to 39 with Graves' hyperthyroidism. Sequencing was done on a sample of blood. The CDR3 DNA reads as TGTGCCAGCGGGGGCGGGAGGCTCAATGAGCAGTTCTTC. Residues: CASGGGRLNEQFF.